The rows below give T cell receptor beta chains drawn from one sample of a study of blood T cell repertoires in COVID-19. Produced via immunoSEQ multiplex PCR; TCRdb's table is partial and in-frame only. The sample has 100,000 to 140,000 clones, roughly nine tenths seen once. The sample comprised peripheral blood. Receptors originate from a man in his forties with active or convalescent COVID-19. CDR3s include the opening cysteine and the closing phenylalanine or tryptophan.

>TRBV6-6|TRBJ1-4
CASRIGGTNEKLFF
>TRBV28|TRBJ1-4
CASVVGGTNEKLFF
>TRBV21-1|TRBJ2-7
CASSGRRRGFRYEQYF
>TRBV19|TRBJ2-7
CASSISRSRLEQYF
>TRBV25-1|TRBJ1-6
CASSQQRYNSPLHF
>TRBV5-6|TRBJ1-2
CASSRPIAGDGGYTF
>TRBV6-6|TRBJ2-7
CASSYLQGPSYEQYF
>TRBV19|TRBJ2-3
CASSIGQFTDTQYF
>TRBV9|TRBJ2-5
CASSALGTSEETQYF
>TRBV6-2/TRBV6-3|TRBJ2-7
CASSPQGTYEQYF
>TRBV4-1|TRBJ2-7
CASSQGGTGSPYEQYF
>TRBV6-5|TRBJ2-1
CASSMLADNEQFF
>TRBV4-1|TRBJ2-7
CASSQEDTAVKREQYF
>TRBV10-3|TRBJ2-2
CAISDSGTLNTGELFF
>TRBV28|TRBJ1-1
CASSPGTGGGNTEAFF
>TRBV6-5|TRBJ2-5
CASSPSPTSVAQYF
>TRBV6-2/TRBV6-3|TRBJ2-7
CASSYEVGRNTYEQYF
>TRBV19|TRBJ2-1
CASSIPRPGGAGRQFF
>TRBV6-5|TRBJ1-1
CATGTGATTEAFF
>TRBV5-1|TRBJ1-2
CASSLGQVNGYTF
>TRBV2|TRBJ2-1
CASISGSSSYNEQFF
>TRBV18|TRBJ2-1
CASSPASAYHNEQFF
>TRBV6-1|TRBJ1-2
CASSERQGPGYTF
>TRBV7-9|TRBJ1-1
CASSDTSGRNTEAFF
>TRBV18|TRBJ1-5
CASSPKRTGGNQPQHF
>TRBV7-2|TRBJ2-3
CASTELEATDTQYF
>TRBV2|TRBJ2-1
CASSTGTSGRGLFF